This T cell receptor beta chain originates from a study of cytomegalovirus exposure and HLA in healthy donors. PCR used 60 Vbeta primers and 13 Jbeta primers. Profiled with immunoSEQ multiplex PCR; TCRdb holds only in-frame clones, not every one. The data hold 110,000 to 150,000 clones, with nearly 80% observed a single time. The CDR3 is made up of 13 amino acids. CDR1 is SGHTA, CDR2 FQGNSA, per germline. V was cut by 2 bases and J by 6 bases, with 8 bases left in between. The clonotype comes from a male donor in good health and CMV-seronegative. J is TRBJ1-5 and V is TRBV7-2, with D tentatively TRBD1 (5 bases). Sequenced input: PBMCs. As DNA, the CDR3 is TGTGCCAGCAGCTTATCTCAGGGTCAGCCCCAGCATTTT. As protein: CASSLSQGQPQHF.